These 11 T cell receptor beta chains were all obtained from the same sample, sequenced in a study of early T cells in non-severe SARS-CoV-2 infection. TCRdb re-derived calls from the 5' RACE reads in MiXCR, one entry per CDR3 protein. The sample lists about 99,000 distinct CDR3 sequences, around 16% occurring once. Sequencing used whole blood. Source of these receptors: an adult who was a healthcare worker with PCR-confirmed SARS-CoV-2 infection or an uninfected control (not recorded which).

The chain links TRBV12-3 or TRBV12-4 to TRBJ2-7, with TRBD1 as a possible D gene (7 bases). V lost 6 bases and J 4 bases, leaving 16 bases between the germline ends. CDR3 length: 14 residues. The CDR3 loop is CASSRSQGGYEQYF. DNA for the CDR3: TGTGCCAGCAGCCGGTCGCAGGGGGGTTACGAGCAGTACTTC.

This clonotype appeared many times. This sequence joins TRBV20-1 and TRBJ1-5; 7 bases agree with TRBD1. CDR1 DFQATT and CDR2 SNEGSKA come from the germline V gene (reference sequence). The J segment lost 4 bases and the V segment lost 6 bases, leaving 12 bases of the junction unmatched. The CDR3 spans 15 residues. Here the CDR3 reads CSASSRTGTNQPQHF. The CDR3 DNA follows: TGCAGTGCCTCTTCAAGGACAGGAACGAATCAGCCCCAGCATTTT.

The chain couples TRBV5-1 to TRBJ1-3; 7 nucleotides align to TRBD1. Losses at the gene ends were 4 bases for V and 3 bases for J; bases not matched to a gene: 4. The length of the CDR3 is 14 residues. In germline, CDR1 is SGHRS, CDR2 YFSETQ. CDR3 coding DNA: TGCGCCAGCAGCCTAGGGGGCTATGGAAACACCATATATTTT. Its translation is CASSLGGYGNTIYF.

This clonotype was counted a few times. The chain carries TRBV28 and TRBJ2-7; the match to TRBD1 covers 12 bases. Germline trimming cut 2 bases from V and 7 bases from J; bases unmatched to any gene: 9. Germline CDR1 reads MDHEN; CDR2 reads SYDVKM. The CDR3 length is 16 residues. The DNA of the CDR3 is TGTGCCAGCAGTTTAACACCGGGACAGGGGGCGAGGGAGCAGTACTTC. This encodes CASSLTPGQGAREQYF.

This clonotype has a handful of counts. This chain uses TRBV7-2 with TRBJ2-2; TRBD1 aligns across 11 bases. Germline CDR1 is SGHTA and CDR2 is FQGNSA. The CDR3 spans 16 residues. With V trimmed by 5 bases and J by 4 bases, 6 bases remained unmatched. For the CDR3, the DNA is TGTGCCAGCAGCCCGGTCGGGACAGGGGGCACCGGGGAGCTGTTTTTT. Translating gives CASSPVGTGGTGELFF.

The rearrangement joins TRBV21-1 to TRBJ1-1. TRBV21-1 is classified as a pseudogene. The CDR3 is 13 residues long. In DNA form, the CDR3 reads TGTGCCAGCAGCAGAAGGACGGACACTGAAGCTTTCTTT. It translates to CASSRRTDTEAFF.

The chain employs TRBV19 and TRBJ1-5; the D gene is possibly TRBD1 (5 bases). In germline, CDR1 is LNHDA, CDR2 SQIVND (reference sequence). Trimming took off 1 base at V and 5 bases at J, with 12 bases between the two ends. CDR3 length: 15 amino acids. The CDR3 DNA follows: TGTGCCAGTAGTATAGGTGACAGCAACGATCAGCCCCAGCATTTT. Amino acid sequence: CASSIGDSNDQPQHF. Full variable domain (rest looked up from reference TRBV19 and TRBJ1-5): DGGITQSPKYLFRKEGQNVTLSCEQNLNHDAMYWYRQDPGQGLRLIYYSQIVNDFQKGDIAEGYSVSREKKESFPLTVTSAQKNPTAFYLCASSIGDSNDQPQHFGDGTRLSIL.

The chain joins TRBV5-6 to TRBJ1-6, with D hard to call. This CDR3 is 18 amino acids long. Germline V gives CDR1 SGHDT, CDR2 YYEEEE. V was clipped by 4 bases and J by 0 bases, with 17 bases between them. CDR3 sequence: CASSLGPHSSSYNSPLHF. CDR3 bases: TGTGCCAGCAGCCTTGGCCCCCACTCCAGCTCCTATAATTCACCCCTCCACTTT. The full variable domain, with the rest looked up from reference TRBV5-6 and TRBJ1-6, is DAGVTQSPTHLIKTRGQQVTLRCSPKSGHDTVSWYQQALGQGPQFIFQYYEEEERQRGNFPDRFSGHQFPNYSSELNVNALLLGDSALYLCASSLGPHSSSYNSPLHFGNGTRLTVT.

The chain is built from TRBV20-1 and TRBJ2-7; 9 bases agree with TRBD1. Germline CDR1 DFQATT, CDR2 SNEGSKA (reference sequence). CDR3 length: 14 residues. The V gene end was trimmed by 5 bases and the J gene end by 0 bases; junction bases not matched to a gene: 5. Written as DNA, the CDR3 is TGCAGTGCTCGCCGGGGACAGGGCTCCTACGAGCAGTACTTC. Translated: CSARRGQGSYEQYF.

This clonotype was recorded at least ten times. The V call is TRBV18, the J call TRBJ1-2; a weak D match, TRBD1 (5 bases). Trimming took 6 bases from V and 7 from J, leaving 18 bases between them. CDR3 length: 14 residues. CDR1 is KGHSH, CDR2 LQKENI, per germline. The CDR3 spells CASSPGGEGLGYTF. CDR3 sequence (DNA): TGTGCCAGCTCCCCCGGGGGTGAAGGGCTTGGCTACACCTTC.

This rearrangement joins TRBV7-9 to TRBJ1-6, with D perhaps TRBD1 (5 bases). V lost 6 bases, J lost 7 bases, and 13 bases lay in between. From germline, CDR1 is SEHNR and CDR2 FQNEAQ (reference sequence). The CDR3 runs 14 residues. The CDR3 DNA follows: TGTGCCAGCAGATCGGGACGGAACAATTCACCCCTCCACTTT. This translates into CASRSGRNNSPLHF.